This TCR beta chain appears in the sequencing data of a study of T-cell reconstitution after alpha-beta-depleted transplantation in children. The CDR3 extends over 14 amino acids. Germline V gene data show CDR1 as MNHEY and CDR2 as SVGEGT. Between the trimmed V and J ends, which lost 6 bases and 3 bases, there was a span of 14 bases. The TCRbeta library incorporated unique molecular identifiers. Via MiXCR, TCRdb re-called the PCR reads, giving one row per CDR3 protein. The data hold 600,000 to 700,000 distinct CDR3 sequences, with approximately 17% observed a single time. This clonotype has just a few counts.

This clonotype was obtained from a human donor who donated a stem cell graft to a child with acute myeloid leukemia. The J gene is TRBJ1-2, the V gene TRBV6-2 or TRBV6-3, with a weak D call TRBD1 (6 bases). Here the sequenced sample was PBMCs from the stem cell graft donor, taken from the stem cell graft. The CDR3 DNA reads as TGTGCCAGCAGCAACGGGCAGGGGTACTATGGCTACACCTTC. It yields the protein CASSNGQGYYGYTF.